The T cell receptor (beta chain) under discussion was sequenced for a study of CD8 T cells in Susac syndrome. Peripheral blood CD8+ and CD4+ T cells were profiled by TCR beta sequencing. Both CD4+ and CD8+ T cells were negatively isolated, and TEMRA cells underwent FACS enrichment. Random hexamers were used to reverse transcribe about 0.5 to 1 ug of RNA. Amplification of TCR beta CDR3 across 54 Vbeta and 13 Jbeta was performed with immunoSEQ multiplex PCR. TCRdb recomputed calls from the immunoSEQ multiplex PCR reads with MiXCR, one row per CDR3 protein. The data show tens of thousands of distinct CDR3 sequences, with approximately 93% seen just once and 0.45% to 0.65% held by the top ten. The sample comprised CD8+ T cells from PBMCs. The sequence derives from a human donor in good health.

The CDR3 DNA sequence: TGTGCCATCAGTGAGTCTGCCGTGAGAGGCGGGCGGGTACCCTACGAGCAGTACTTC. Translating it yields CAISESAVRGGRVPYEQYF. The chain joins TRBV10-3 to TRBJ2-7; weak D call: TRBD2 (5 bases). Trimming pared 0 bases from V and 2 bases from J, leaving 23 bases between. Per the germline V gene, CDR1 is ENHRY and CDR2 is SYGVKD. The CDR3 extends over 19 amino acids.